The 5 T cell receptor beta chains given below trace back to one sample, sequenced in a study of T-cell memory formation after mild COVID-19. TCRdb analysed the 5' RACE reads with MiXCR anew, one entry per CDR3 protein. Of just under 150,000 distinct CDR3 sequences listed, roughly a fifth were seen once; the top ten hold around 2.5%. Sequencing input: PBMCs or a T cell subset sorted from them (not recorded which). These receptors were collected from an adult woman who had mild COVID-19 (a few samples of this study predate the infection). Cell type and time point are not known.

This clonotype was seen more than once but under ten times. The chain links TRBV18 to TRBJ1-2, with unresolved D. Trimming stripped 0 bases from V and 7 bases from J, with 6 bases between. The CDR3 spans 12 residues. The germline CDR1 and CDR2 sequences are KGHSH and LQKENI. The CDR3 reads CASSPPLSGYTF. CDR3 DNA sequence: TGTGCCAGCTCACCACCGCTTAGTGGCTACACCTTC.

This chain connects TRBV14 to TRBJ1-1; D not resolved. The CDR3 runs to 11 residues. With 3 bases removed from V and 14 bases from J, the gap between germline ends came to 13 bases. The germline CDR1 and CDR2 sequences are SGHDN and FVKESK. Written as DNA, the CDR3 is TGTGCCAGCAGCCAGCACTCCAAGGCGTTCTTT. It specifies CASSQHSKAFF.

CDR3 sequence: CASRQDRRMNTEAFF. CDR3 coding DNA: TGTGCCAGCAGACAAGACAGGCGGATGAACACTGAAGCTTTCTTT. The chain has TRBV12-3 or TRBV12-4 and TRBJ1-1; D may be TRBD1 (6 bases). Trimming pared 6 bases from V and 0 bases from J, leaving 14 bases between. CDR3 length equals 15 residues.

To note about this clonotype: Germline and junction disagree at one end, which may indicate a read error. The chain joins TRBV12-3 or TRBV12-4 to TRBJ1-2, with 8 bases matching TRBD1. The CDR3 is made up of 15 amino acids. In DNA, the CDR3 is TGTGACAGCAGCCCCGCGGGACAGGAGCTCTATGGCTACACCTTC. It codes for CDSSPAGQELYGYTF.

This clonotype was picked up a small number of times. This sequence joins TRBV5-1 and TRBJ1-1; D is undetermined. V gave up 2 bases and J gave up 0 bases, with 14 bases separating them. The CDR3 extends over 16 amino acids. Germline CDR1 and CDR2: SGHRS and YFSETQ. This CDR3 is CASSLRMSHMNTEAFF. CDR3 DNA sequence: TGCGCCAGCAGCTTAAGAATGAGCCACATGAACACTGAAGCTTTCTTT.